This record covers a single T cell receptor (beta chain). Assay: immunoSEQ multiplex PCR; the TCRdb copy retains only in-frame clones and omits some. The repertoire holds 9,500 to 15,000 clones, with approximately 65% as singletons. The data originate from a study of cytotoxic CD8 clonotypes in ibrutinib-treated CLL. For the study at large: Outcomes included 24 partial and 2 complete responses; after median roughly 66 months, approximately 14 stayed remitted and roughly 12 progressed.

Germline trimming cut 4 bases from V and 6 bases from J; bases unmatched to any gene: 9. The CDR3 sequence is 15 residues long. Germline CDR1 GTSNPN, CDR2 SVGIG (reference sequence). Sequencing was performed on PBMCs, taken before ibrutinib treatment. The chain recombines TRBV30 with TRBJ2-2, with 9 bases lining up with TRBD1. The clonotype was recovered from a human donor with chronic lymphocytic leukemia. The CDR3 region has the DNA TGTGCCTGGACTGGGGACAGGGTAAGAGCCGGGGAGCTGTTTTTT. Residues: CAWTGDRVRAGELFF.